The 9 T cell receptor beta chains below come from one sample, sequenced in a study of read filtering for tumor transcriptome and immune sequencing. From roughly 400 ng of RNA, a library with molecular barcoded alpha/delta and beta/gamma adaptors was made. A single record per CDR3 protein comes from TCRdb applying MiXCR to the reads. The profile shows 35,000 to 40,000 distinct CDR3 sequences, approximately 14% of them singletons. The specimen was a population of CD138-negative cells sorted from bone marrow. The receptors here all came from a donor at least 40 years old with multiple myeloma.

There are a few counts of this clonotype. Being one base from a much bigger clone, this may be a read error. The chain is built from TRBV5-1 and TRBJ2-7; the match to TRBD2 covers 7 bases. Germline V gene sequence: CDR1 SGHRS, CDR2 YFSETQ. This CDR3 comprises 16 residues. CDR3 in DNA: TGCGCCAGCAGCCCCCATGCTAGCGGCTACTCCTACAAGCAGTACTTC. Translated, it gives CASSPHASGYSYKQYF.

This clonotype was detected many times. This sequence joins TRBV7-2 and TRBJ2-5; either TRBD1 or TRBD2 may fit D (5 bases each). Trimming removed 0 bases from V and 3 bases from J, with 11 bases in between. Per the germline V gene, CDR1 is SGHTA and CDR2 is FQGNSA. CDR3 length: 15 amino acids. Here the CDR3 reads CASSLAAGREETQYF. CDR3 nucleotide sequence: TGTGCCAGCAGCTTAGCGGCAGGGAGAGAAGAGACCCAGTACTTC.

This clonotype was found many times. The chain combines TRBV7-9 with TRBJ2-3; D gene uncertain. CDR1 and CDR2 (germline): SEHNR, FQNEAQ (reference sequence). This CDR3 comprises 12 residues. Trimming pared 5 bases from V and 1 base from J, leaving 4 bases between. The CDR3 region is CASSARTDTQYF. CDR3 bases: TGTGCCAGCAGCGCGCGCACAGATACGCAGTATTTT.

This clonotype has a count of ten or more. The chain uses TRBV29-1 and TRBJ2-5; no definite D call. Trimming pared 2 bases from V and 1 base from J, leaving 14 bases between. CDR3 length: 15 residues. Germline V gives CDR1 SQVTM, CDR2 ANQGSEA. CDR3 region: CSVELFAISQETQYF. CDR3 bases: TGCAGCGTTGAACTCTTCGCGATCTCCCAAGAGACCCAGTACTTC.

Points on this clonotype: Possible read error: a much larger clone is one base away. Without the conserved terminal phenylalanine or tryptophan, this CDR3 likely stems from a read error. The rearrangement links TRBV4-3 to TRBJ2-5; 11 bases match TRBD1. The junction had 4 bases not matched to a gene; V was cut back by 4 bases and J by 3 bases. Germline CDR1 and CDR2: LGHNA and YSLEER. This CDR3 comprises 15 residues. The CDR3 here is CASSLSGQGEETQYL. In DNA, the CDR3 is TGCGCCAGCAGCCTCTCGGGACAGGGGGAAGAGACCCAGTACCTC.

This clonotype has a count of ten or more. The chain carries TRBV5-4 and TRBJ1-6, with D possibly being TRBD1 (6 bases). The V end was cut by 2 bases, the J end by 5 bases, with 8 bases between. Germline lookup yields CDR1 SGHNT and CDR2 YYREEE (reference sequence). The CDR3 runs 14 residues. CDR3 region: CASSLGQNNSPLHF. The CDR3 bases are TGTGCCAGCAGCTTAGGACAGAATAATTCACCCCTCCACTTT.

This clonotype has at least ten counts. The CDR3 DNA reads as TGTGCCAGCAGTGATCTCAACGGTTTTAGCACAGATACGCAGTATTTT. It codes for CASSDLNGFSTDTQYF. V usage is TRBV6-1 and J usage is TRBJ2-3; D remains ambiguous. CDR1 and CDR2 (germline): MNHNS, SASEGT. The CDR3 covers 16 residues. V lost 3 bases and J lost 0, with 13 bases in between.

A word on this clonotype: A single base separates this from a much larger clone, so it may be a read error. J is TRBJ2-5 and V is TRBV11-2, with no clear D. The V gene lost 1 base and the J gene lost 1 base, with 4 bases spanning the gap. Germline loops: CDR1 SGHAT, CDR2 FQNNGV. The CDR3 contains 13 residues. CDR3 region: CASSLGSQETQYF. In DNA form, the CDR3 reads TGTGCCAGCAGCTTAGGCAGCCAAGAGACCCAGTACTTC.

In this sample, this clonotype turned up many times. CDR3 protein: CSAKDRGGQETQYF. CDR3 sequence (DNA): TGCAGCGCAAAGGACAGGGGAGGCCAAGAGACCCAGTACTTC. This chain joins TRBV29-1 and TRBJ2-5, with 9 bases aligning to TRBD1. This CDR3 is 14 amino acids long. Germline CDR1 is SQVTM and CDR2 is ANQGSEA. The ends lost 7 bases at V and 1 base at J; junction bases unmatched: 7.